This T cell receptor beta chain was retrieved from a study of T cell responses to AZD1222 COVID-19 vaccine (dated by TCRdb to 2020 to 2023). At the level of the whole study: AZD1222 recipients whose second dose came at about 4 weeks and those whose second dose came at about 12 weeks were combined into one group, since spike-specific TCR depth and breadth did not differ between the two schedules. Trial participants were enrolled into age subgroups of 18-55, 56-69 and 70-plus years, which contained approximately 150, 28 and 58 TCR-sequenced participants, respectively. A total of roughly 240 trial participants underwent TCR sequencing, of whom some 210 received two doses of AZD1222 and about 26 received two doses of the MenACWY control vaccine. The paper's findings and limits, for the study overall: CD4 TCRs associated with the vaccine covered the entire spike protein, and the dominant responses were in regions 160-218 and 743-854. The 56-69-year group was small, and its depth increase did not reach significance, likely because of low power. Spike-specific TCR breadth and depth rose significantly after two AZD1222 doses compared with day 0 and with MenACWY recipients. Because no day 14 peak-response samples were available, the repertoires could be characterized only after the peak T cell response. Participants were mostly white British and included more females than males, and it was suggested by the authors that clonal diversity may have been underestimated. Nearly half of unique spike-specific TCRs reportedly recognized epitopes outside regions mutated in the B.1.351 and B.1.1.7 variants. Conclusions about previously exposed vaccinees are limited because only six or seven AZD1222 recipients were SARS-CoV-2 seropositive at baseline.

The CDR3 regions of human TCRbeta chains were analyzed by immunosequencing. The published analysis was carried out like this. TCRs in the repertoires were matched against a reference library of SARS-CoV-2-specific TCRs that had been generated with the MIRA antigen-specificity platform. Breadth meant the fraction of unique TCRs that were SARS-CoV-2-associated, whereas depth meant the fraction of total T cells that were SARS-CoV-2-associated. Using the MIRA data, each spike-specific TCR was assigned both to the spike region to which the TCR was reactive and to a CD4 or CD8 class. Log10-transformed breadth and depth values were compared by one-way ANOVA with Sidak's multiple comparisons tests. TCRdb stores this immuneACCESS table with in-frame sequences only. Part of the clones is absent; in the studies checked, under half of the shortfall reflects unresolved V genes, and no reason is known for the rest. The V and J calls and clone size were taken over from that table, and D and trimming were inferred from the DNA. In all, the sample holds 140,000 to 150,000 clones, and around nine tenths of those were seen once. The ten largest clones take up 5.2% of the sample.

Explained via the paper, the time point label denotes: baseline before first vaccination. Vaccinee samples came from UK trials COV001 and COV002, including a single-blind randomized controlled phase 2/3 trial of AZD1222 (ChAdOx1 nCoV-19) in healthy adults. For TCRbeta chain sequencing, PBMC samples from trial participants were taken at day 0 and at day 28 after the second dose. As encoded in the germline V gene (reference sequence), CDR1 is LNHDA while CDR2 is SQIVND. Trimming takes 3 bases off V and 9 bases off J; junction bases not matched to a gene: 6. There are 13 amino acids in the CDR3, from cysteine to phenylalanine inclusive. Here the CDR3 DNA is all that survives: 39 bases in frame from base 1. To note about this clone: There is no known antigen for this receptor. No base-level quality is on record; no much larger clone is a single base apart.

Sequenced material: peripheral blood, taken on day 0 of AZD1222 vaccination. This chain is built from TRBV19 and TRBJ1-1, with 8 junctional bases fitting TRBD1. The sequence was obtained from an adult in good health. The nucleotide sequence reads as follows: TGTGCCAGTAGTATTGAACGGGACAGGAAAGCTTTCTTT. This gives the protein CASSIERDRKAFF.